Each of the 25 T cell receptor beta chains below was sequenced from the same sample in a study of blood T cell repertoires in COVID-19. The protocol was immunoSEQ multiplex PCR, while the TCRdb copy is restricted to in-frame clones and leaves out a portion. The data hold 180,000 or so clones, with about 83% observed a single time. Material for sequencing was peripheral blood. The origin of the receptors is a man in his forties or fifties who had recovered from COVID-19.

Only one count was recorded for this clone. This chain joins TRBV11-2 and TRBJ2-7; TRBD2 matches 7 bases. The CDR3 totals 12 residues. V was clipped by 5 bases and J by 6 bases; unmatched bases: 4. Germline V gives CDR1 SGHAT, CDR2 FQNNGV. This CDR3 reads CASSDSGIEQYF. CDR3 in DNA: TGTGCCAGCAGCGACAGCGGGATCGAGCAGTACTTC.

The genes are TRBV5-8 and TRBJ1-5; D remains unclear. Trimming took 3 bases from V and 2 from J, leaving 12 bases between them. CDR3 length: 15 amino acids. Looked up from germline, CDR1 is SGHTS and CDR2 is YDEGEE. CDR3 bases: TGTGCCAGCAGCTCGACCGGGAAGGGCAATCAGCCCCAGCATTTT. It is translated as CASSSTGKGNQPQHF. Full variable domain (remainder filled in from reference TRBV5-8 and TRBJ1-5): EAGVTQSPTHLIKTRGQQATLRCSPISGHTSVYWYQQALGLGLQFLLWYDEGEERNRGNFPPRFSGRQFPNYSSELNVNALELEDSALYLCASSSTGKGNQPQHFGDGTRLSIL.

The CDR3 sequence: CASRGTANYGYTF. The CDR3 coding sequence is TGTGCCAGCAGGGGGACAGCCAACTATGGCTACACCTTC. This sequence joins TRBV2 and TRBJ1-2; TRBD1 agrees at 7 bases. The germline V gene has CDR1 SNHLY and CDR2 FYNNEI. The V gene end was trimmed by 6 bases and the J gene end by 2 bases; junction bases not matched to a gene: 3. The CDR3 is 13 amino acids.

The chain uses TRBV7-9 and TRBJ2-2, with a weak D call TRBD2 (6 bases). Trimming left V 1 base short and J 1 base short, with 13 bases between. CDR3 length equals 17 residues. Germline V gene lookup returns CDR1 SEHNR and CDR2 FQNEAQ (reference sequence). CDR3 in DNA: TGTGCCAGCAGCTTAGGCTCCCCGGGACTGAACACCGGGGAGCTGTTTTTT. Amino acid sequence: CASSLGSPGLNTGELFF.

There are a few counts of this clone. This chain links TRBV18 with TRBJ1-1; perhaps TRBD1 as D (5 bases). The CDR3 contains 13 residues. The V gene lost 1 base and the J gene lost 3 bases, with 6 bases spanning the gap. Per the germline V gene, CDR1 is KGHSH and CDR2 is LQKENI. CDR3 amino acids: CASSPQGYTEAFF. The CDR3 DNA reads as TGTGCCAGCTCACCACAGGGGTACACTGAAGCTTTCTTT. Complete variable domain (other parts from reference TRBV18 and TRBJ1-1): NAGVMQNPRHLVRRRGQEARLRCSPMKGHSHVYWYRQLPEEGLKFMVYLQKENIIDESGMPKERFSAEFPKEGPSILRIQQVVRGDSAAYFCASSPQGYTEAFFGQGTRLTVV.

This rearrangement joins TRBV28 to TRBJ2-7; D unresolved. The germline V gene encodes CDR1 MDHEN and CDR2 SYDVKM. The CDR3 extends over 13 amino acids. V shed 2 bases and J shed 0 bases, with 5 bases lying between them. CDR3 amino acids: CASSLGHSYEQYF. The CDR3 DNA is TGTGCCAGCAGTTTAGGGCACTCCTACGAGCAGTACTTC.

The V call is TRBV5-1, the J call TRBJ1-2; D possibly corresponds to TRBD1 (6 bases). CDR3 length: 16 amino acids. V was clipped by 0 bases and J by 0 bases, with 12 bases between them. The V gene's germline CDR1 is SGHRS and CDR2 YFSETQ. The CDR3 nucleotides are TGCGCCAGCAGCTTGGAAGGGACACCTTCTAACTATGGCTACACCTTC. As protein: CASSLEGTPSNYGYTF.

This clone was seen once. The chain recombines TRBV7-2 with TRBJ2-2, with a weak D call TRBD1 (5 bases). Per the germline V gene, CDR1 is SGHTA and CDR2 is FQGNSA. V dropped 1 base and J dropped 4 bases, with 7 bases sitting between them. The CDR3 has 14 residues. The CDR3 DNA reads as TGTGCCAGCAGCTTAGGACAGCCCACCGGGGAGCTGTTTTTT. Encoded protein: CASSLGQPTGELFF. Combining the CDR3 with reference TRBV7-2 and TRBJ2-2 gives the whole variable domain GAGVSQSPSNKVTEKGKDVELRCDPISGHTALYWYRQSLGQGLEFLIYFQGNSAPDKSGLPSDRFSAERTGGSVSTLTIQRTQQEDSAVYLCASSLGQPTGELFFGEGSRLTVL.

The rearrangement uses TRBV27 and TRBJ2-5; D gene ambiguous. The ends were cut back, 5 bases at V and 0 bases at J, with 16 bases in the middle. The CDR3 consists of 16 residues. Germline values: CDR1 MNHEY, CDR2 SMNVEV (reference sequence). The CDR3 sequence: CASSPKRSSYQETQYF. The CDR3 coding sequence is TGTGCCAGCAGTCCTAAAAGGAGCAGCTACCAAGAGACCCAGTACTTC.

The rearrangement uses TRBV6-5 and TRBJ1-6; possibly TRBD1 for D (6 bases). Trimming cost V 4 bases and J 0 bases, with 10 bases left between them. Germline CDR1 reads MNHEY; CDR2 reads SVGAGI. The CDR3 consists of 16 residues. The CDR3 reads CASSSQGSSYNSPLHF. DNA for the CDR3: TGTGCCAGCAGTTCCCAGGGGAGCTCCTATAATTCACCCCTCCACTTT.

The chain links TRBV27 to TRBJ2-7; weak D call: TRBD1 (6 bases). The ends were cut back, 6 bases at V and 0 bases at J, with 9 bases in the middle. The CDR3 has 13 amino acids. The V gene's germline CDR1 is MNHEY and CDR2 SMNVEV (reference sequence). The CDR3 here is CASRNRASYEQYF. The CDR3 region has the DNA TGTGCCAGCAGGAACAGGGCCTCCTACGAGCAGTACTTC.

The V gene is TRBV6-4, the J gene TRBJ2-3; 7 nucleotides agree with TRBD2. The CDR3 runs to 15 residues. With V trimmed by 0 bases and J by 4 bases, 4 bases remained unmatched. Germline CDR1 MRHNA, CDR2 SNTAGT. For the CDR3, the DNA is TGTGCCAGCAGTGACTCGAGCGGGGAGCCAGATACGCAGTATTTT. It encodes CASSDSSGEPDTQYF.

Concerning this clone: A read error may produce the germline difference seen at one junction end. This sequence joins TRBV7-7 and TRBJ1-2, with 8 nucleotides matching TRBD1. Germline CDR1 reads SSHAT; CDR2 reads FNYEAQ (reference sequence). The CDR3 consists of 13 residues. CDR3 DNA sequence: TGTGCTAGCAACCTCCGGACAGGGCACGGCTACACCTTC. Translating gives CASNLRTGHGYTF. Full variable domain (missing parts from reference TRBV7-7 and TRBJ1-2): GAGVSQSPRYKVTKRGQDVTLRCDPISSHATLYWYQQALGQGPEFLTYFNYEAQPDKSGLPSDRFSAERPEGSISTLTIQRTEQRDSAMYRCASNLRTGHGYTFGSGTRLTVV.

The sample holds one count of this clone. This chain links TRBV28 with TRBJ1-3, with 7 bases that match TRBD1. Germline trimming cut 4 bases from V and 0 bases from J; bases unmatched to any gene: 6. The CDR3 is 16 amino acids. Germline V gene sequence: CDR1 MDHEN, CDR2 SYDVKM. The CDR3, as DNA: TGTGCCAGCAGTTCGACAGGGTGGAACTCTGGAAACACCATATATTTT. Residues: CASSSTGWNSGNTIYF.

The genes are TRBV11-3 and TRBJ2-3; a possible D gene is TRBD1 (6 bases). Germline CDR1 reads SGHNT; CDR2 reads YENEEA. Trimming took off 4 bases at V and 6 bases at J, with 11 bases between the two ends. The CDR3 totals 13 residues. The CDR3 DNA sequence: TGTGCCAGCAGCTCAGGGGTTCAGGATACGCAGTATTTT. This codes for CASSSGVQDTQYF.

CDR3 in DNA: TGTGCCAGCAGCCGACAGGAGTTAAATTCACCCCTCCACTTT. It yields the protein CASSRQELNSPLHF. The rearrangement links TRBV5-5 to TRBJ1-6, with D tentatively TRBD1 (6 bases). The ends were cut back, 4 bases at V and 7 bases at J, with 12 bases in the middle. CDR3 size: 14 residues. CDR1 and CDR2 (germline): SGHKS, YYEKEE (reference sequence).

This clone was picked up a small number of times. V is TRBV30 and J is TRBJ1-5, with TRBD1 matching 12 bases. The V segment lost 2 bases and the J segment 7 bases; nucleotides outside the gene matches: 6. The CDR3 loop spans 15 amino acids. The V gene's germline CDR1 is GTSNPN and CDR2 SVGIG (reference sequence). The CDR3 DNA reads as TGTGCCTGGAGTCAGGGACAGGGGGCGCGACAGCCCCAGCATTTT. It specifies CAWSQGQGARQPQHF.

The chain joins TRBV7-9 to TRBJ2-5; TRBD2 aligns across 9 bases. This CDR3 region has 16 residues. Germline assignment: CDR1 SEHNR and CDR2 FQNEAQ (reference sequence). V lost 5 bases to trimming and J lost 0 bases; unmatched junction nucleotides: 7. The CDR3 DNA reads as TGTGCCAGCAGCCCCGGGACTAGCTCGTACCAAGAGACCCAGTACTTC. Translation gives CASSPGTSSYQETQYF. The whole variable domain, remainder taken from reference TRBV7-9 and TRBJ2-5, is DTGVSQNPRHKITKRGQNVTFRCDPISEHNRLYWYRQTLGQGPEFLTYFQNEAQLEKSRLLSDRFSAERPKGSFSTLEIQRTEQGDSAMYLCASSPGTSSYQETQYFGPGTRLLVL.

The chain has TRBV5-6 and TRBJ1-2; 10 bases are a match to TRBD1. The CDR3 has 14 amino acids. Germline V gene data show CDR1 as SGHDT and CDR2 as YYEEEE. V gave up 7 bases and J gave up 5 bases; unmatched junction bases: 8. The CDR3 loop reads CASGTGTGVYGYTF. CDR3 nucleotide sequence: TGTGCCAGCGGCACCGGGACAGGGGTGTATGGCTACACCTTC.

CDR3 DNA: TGTGCCAGCAGTGCGGAAGGGGCAGGGGTACGACAGACCCAGTACTTC. Protein: CASSAEGAGVRQTQYF. The V call is TRBV2, the J call TRBJ2-5; D possibly corresponds to TRBD1 (6 bases). CDR1 is SNHLY and CDR2 is FYNNEI in the germline V gene. The CDR3 has 16 amino acids. The V and J ends lost 4 bases and 6 bases respectively, with 21 bases between them. The variable domain in full, completed from reference TRBV2 and TRBJ2-5, reads EPEVTQTPSHQVTQMGQEVILRCVPISNHLYFYWYRQILGQKVEFLVSFYNNEISEKSEIFDDQFSVERPDGSNFTLKIRSTKLEDSAMYFCASSAEGAGVRQTQYFGPGTRLLVL.

The chain combines TRBV2 with TRBJ2-3; possibly TRBD1 for D (6 bases). The CDR3 length is 13 residues. Germline lookup yields CDR1 SNHLY and CDR2 FYNNEI. Trimming pared 8 bases from V and 4 bases from J, leaving 13 bases between. CDR3 residues: CASGKQGPDTQYF. In nucleotides, the CDR3 is TGTGCCAGCGGTAAACAGGGCCCAGATACGCAGTATTTT.

This rearrangement joins TRBV13 to TRBJ2-7; the D gene is possibly TRBD2 (5 bases). Germline-derived CDR1 and CDR2 are PRHDT and FYEKMQ (reference sequence). The CDR3 totals 15 residues. Trimming took 0 bases from V and 2 from J, leaving 11 bases between them. The CDR3 bases are TGTGCCAGCAGCTTAGGCCCGGAGGCCACCTACGAGCAGTACTTC. Protein product: CASSLGPEATYEQYF.

This clone was found once. V gene TRBV27 combines with J gene TRBJ2-1, with 13 bases lining up with TRBD2. Trimming took 7 bases from V and 9 from J; bases not matched to a gene: 9. This CDR3 comprises 15 residues. Germline V CDR1 and CDR2: MNHEY, SMNVEV (reference sequence). CDR3 DNA sequence: TGTGCCAGCAAGAACCGGGGACTAGCGGGACCTGAGCAGTTCTTC. This gives the protein CASKNRGLAGPEQFF.

This clone has a handful of counts. This chain connects TRBV2 to TRBJ1-6; D possibly corresponds to TRBD1 (6 bases). Per the germline V gene, CDR1 is SNHLY and CDR2 is FYNNEI. CDR3 length: 15 residues. V was cut by 1 base and J by 7 bases, with 11 bases left in between. The DNA for the CDR3 is TGTGCCAGCAGTGAAGTGACGACAGGCAATTCACCCCTCCACTTT. Amino acid sequence: CASSEVTTGNSPLHF.

The chain employs TRBV5-4 and TRBJ1-2; 8 positions agree with TRBD1. The germline gives CDR1 SGHNT, CDR2 YYREEE (reference sequence). Trimming at V came to 3 bases and at J to 8 bases, leaving 6 bases not matched to a gene. The CDR3 covers 13 residues. The CDR3 DNA is TGTGCCAGCAGCTGGCAGGGGGCAACGGGCTACACCTTC. It specifies CASSWQGATGYTF. Filled out from reference TRBV5-4 and TRBJ1-2, the complete variable domain reads ETGVTQSPTHLIKTRGQQVTLRCSSQSGHNTVSWYQQALGQGPQFIFQYYREEENGRGNFPPRFSGLQFPNYSSELNVNALELDDSALYLCASSWQGATGYTFGSGTRLTVV.